This T cell receptor (beta chain) was obtained from a study of cytomegalovirus exposure and HLA in healthy donors. Worth noting for this clone: What it recognizes is unknown.

This CDR3 has 12 amino acids. The junction had 4 bases not matched to a gene; V was cut back by 6 bases and J by 9 bases. CDR1 is SNHLY, CDR2 FYNNEI, per germline. Study conclusions and caveats: While the bulk of TCR sequences proved rare, some public TCRs turned up in many donors.

Using immunoSEQ multiplex PCR, the repertoire was profiled, and TCRdb retains in-frame clones only, with some absent. Among tens of thousands of clones, 95% to 97% were seen once, and the ten largest hold 8% to 10%. The source material was PBMCs. The TCR sequence derives from a man younger than 45 in good health and CMV-seropositive. V usage is TRBV2 and J usage is TRBJ2-1, with 8 bases lining up with TRBD1. CDR3: CASRYTGGEQFF. The CDR3 DNA reads TGTGCCAGCAGGTATACAGGGGGTGAGCAGTTCTTC.